These 17 T cell receptor beta chains were sequenced from one sample in a study of cytomegalovirus exposure and HLA in healthy donors. The study ran its PCR with 60 Vbeta and 13 Jbeta primers. Libraries were prepared by immunoSEQ multiplex PCR; TCRdb keeps only in-frame clonotypes and omits some of them. The sample carries 95,000 to 150,000 clones, under 80% recorded once. Sequencing was carried out using PBMCs. The receptor source for this set is a man aged 55 to 70 in good health and CMV-seropositive.

The chain links TRBV14 to TRBJ1-4; D is possibly TRBD1 (6 bases). V lost 3 bases and J 1 base, leaving 12 bases between the germline ends. The CDR3 runs to 16 residues. Germline-derived CDR1 and CDR2 are SGHDN and FVKESK. CDR3 coding DNA: TGTGCCAGCAGCCAGATAACAGGGAGAACTAATGAAAAACTGTTTTTT. Amino acid sequence: CASSQITGRTNEKLFF.

The CDR3 nucleotides read TGTGCCTGGAGTCTGGGCCACGAGCAGTACTTC. Translation: CAWSLGHEQYF. The chain couples TRBV30 to TRBJ2-7, with D unresolved. Germline-derived CDR1 and CDR2 are GTSNPN and SVGIG (reference sequence). With 2 bases removed from V and 5 bases from J, the gap between germline ends came to 7 bases. This CDR3 spans 11 amino acids.

This clone was found a few times. The genes are TRBV6-6 and TRBJ2-7; TRBD2 matches at 12 bases. Germline V gene sequence: CDR1 MNHNY, CDR2 SVGAGI (reference sequence). V lost 5 bases and J lost 5; bases outside the gene matches: 10. This CDR3 is 16 amino acids long. The CDR3 sequence is CASSKSGLAGLHEQYF. CDR3 bases: TGTGCCAGCAGTAAATCCGGACTAGCGGGACTGCACGAGCAGTACTTC.

V is TRBV27 and J is TRBJ1-1; D unclear. V was pared by 5 bases and J by 4 bases, with 8 bases between. The V gene's germline CDR1 is MNHEY and CDR2 SMNVEV (reference sequence). The CDR3 consists of 12 residues. The CDR3 nucleotides read TGTGCCAGCAGTGAGGGCCGCACTGAAGCTTTCTTT. Its protein product is CASSEGRTEAFF.

This rearrangement joins TRBV6-5 to TRBJ1-5, with 10 bases aligning to TRBD1. Losses at the gene ends were 8 bases for V and 3 bases for J; bases not matched to a gene: 4. The CDR3 runs 14 residues. Germline V gene sequence: CDR1 MNHEY, CDR2 SVGAGI. CDR3 bases: TGTGCCAGCTGGGACAGGGGAGTCAATCAGCCCCAGCATTTT. It translates to CASWDRGVNQPQHF.

The chain recombines TRBV6-5 with TRBJ1-1, with 8 bases aligning to TRBD1. Germline V lookup: CDR1 MNHEY, CDR2 SVGAGI. V lost 5 bases, J lost 4 bases, and 9 bases stayed unmatched. The CDR3 is made up of 15 amino acids. The CDR3 nucleotides are TGTGCCAGCAGTGTCCGGGACAGGAAGGGCACTGAAGCTTTCTTT. Its translation is CASSVRDRKGTEAFF.

V and J are TRBV5-4 and TRBJ2-7; 9 positions match TRBD1. This CDR3 has 15 residues. CDR1 and CDR2 (germline): SGHNT, YYREEE (reference sequence). V was clipped by 2 bases and J by 7 bases; unmatched bases: 10. The chain's CDR3 is CASSFPSDRGREQYF. The CDR3 nucleotides are TGTGCCAGCAGCTTTCCCTCGGACAGGGGTAGGGAGCAGTACTTC.

This chain links TRBV27 with TRBJ1-5, with a weak D call TRBD1 (6 bases). V lost 5 bases, J lost 0 bases, and 14 bases lay in between. Germline V gene data show CDR1 as MNHEY and CDR2 as SMNVEV (reference sequence). The CDR3 loop spans 16 amino acids. The CDR3 DNA reads as TGTGCCAGCAGTGGGGGCAGTGGGGGTAGCAATCAGCCCCAGCATTTT. This gives the protein CASSGGSGGSNQPQHF.

The count of this clone is one. The V gene is TRBV7-2, the J gene TRBJ1-6; no clear D gene. The ends were cut back, 5 bases at V and 9 bases at J, with 11 bases in the middle. The length of the CDR3 is 13 residues. CDR1 is SGHTA, CDR2 FQGNSA, per germline. CDR3 DNA: TGTGCCAGCAGCGAGGCAAATTTTTCACCCCTCCACTTT. Translation gives CASSEANFSPLHF.

This clone occurred a few times. CDR3 protein: CASSRDKNTEAFF. The CDR3 region has the DNA TGTGCCAGCAGCCGAGACAAGAACACTGAAGCTTTCTTT. The chain combines TRBV11-3 with TRBJ1-1; D gene uncertain. Trimming shortened V by 5 bases and J by 1 base, and 8 bases separated the two germline ends. Germline V gene data show CDR1 as SGHNT and CDR2 as YENEEA. The CDR3 contains 13 residues. The whole variable domain, remainder taken from reference TRBV11-3 and TRBJ1-1, is EAGVVQSPRYKIIEKKQPVAFWCNPISGHNTLYWYLQNLGQGPELLIRYENEEAVDDSQLPKDRFSAERLKGVDSTLKIQPAELGDSAVYLCASSRDKNTEAFFGQGTRLTVV.

This clone came up a few times. V and J are TRBV7-3 and TRBJ2-7; perhaps TRBD2 as D (6 bases). The CDR3 runs 14 residues. CDR1 is SGHTA, CDR2 FQGTGA, per germline. Trimming pared 5 bases from V and 1 base from J, leaving 12 bases between. The CDR3 coding sequence is TGTGCCAGCAGCCACGGCGGGGAATCCTACGAGCAGTACTTC. This translates into CASSHGGESYEQYF.

The genes are TRBV9 and TRBJ1-1, with 9 bases identical to TRBD1. The J segment lost 8 bases and the V segment lost 4 bases, leaving 9 bases of the junction unmatched. Per the germline V gene, CDR1 is SGDLS and CDR2 is YYNGEE. CDR3 length: 14 residues. CDR3: CASSIRDREYEAFF. CDR3 nucleotide sequence: TGTGCCAGCAGCATCCGGGACAGGGAGTACGAAGCTTTCTTT.

This clone was counted only a few times. This chain joins TRBV5-1 and TRBJ2-7; D might be TRBD2 (6 bases). V was trimmed by 5 bases and J by 4 bases, leaving 13 bases between them. The CDR3 length is 13 residues. Germline CDR1 SGHRS, CDR2 YFSETQ. CDR3 amino acids: CASRGPGGYEQYF. The CDR3 nucleotides are TGCGCCAGCAGGGGCCCCGGGGGTTACGAGCAGTACTTC.

This clone was seen only a few times. The chain is built from TRBV28 and TRBJ1-2; 9 bases are shared with TRBD1. V dropped 5 bases and J dropped 4; count of bases not matched to a gene: 11. The CDR3 runs 16 residues. Germline V gene sequence: CDR1 MDHEN, CDR2 SYDVKM. CDR3 sequence: CASSPTGTGLLYGYTF. The CDR3 DNA sequence: TGTGCCAGCAGTCCTACCGGGACAGGGCTTCTCTATGGCTACACCTTC.

The chain links TRBV14 to TRBJ2-3; D not resolved. The CDR3 totals 13 residues. Deletions cut 0 bases from V and 8 bases from J, with 9 bases between. CDR1 and CDR2 from the germline V gene are SGHDN and FVKESK. This chain's CDR3 is CASSQEFRSTQYF. The CDR3, as DNA: TGTGCCAGCAGCCAAGAATTTCGGAGTACGCAGTATTTT.

The sample holds one count of this clone. V is TRBV10-3 and J is TRBJ1-1, with 7 bases that match TRBD1. The CDR3 covers 13 residues. Germline V lookup: CDR1 ENHRY, CDR2 SYGVKD. V shed 10 bases and J 6 bases; nucleotides not matched to a gene: 11. The CDR3 loop reads CATWQGGWSEAFF. Written as DNA, the CDR3 is TGTGCCACCTGGCAAGGGGGCTGGTCTGAAGCTTTCTTT.

The chain employs TRBV6-5 and TRBJ1-5, with 7 bases lining up with TRBD1. Trimming took 5 bases from V and 7 from J; bases not matched to a gene: 5. Germline CDR1 reads MNHEY; CDR2 reads SVGAGI. There are 13 residues in the CDR3. The CDR3 protein is CASSNRGRQPQHF. CDR3 DNA: TGTGCCAGCAGTAACAGGGGTCGCCAGCCCCAGCATTTT.